This passage covers 8 T cell receptor beta chains from one sample sequenced in a study of response to subunit inactivated influenza vaccine. Via MiXCR, TCRdb re-called the RT-PCR reads, giving one row per CDR3 protein. The table shows about 520,000 distinct CDR3 sequences, with approximately 7.2% occurring only once. The source was PBMCs from blood, collected 23 to 25 months after vaccination. Receptors originate from a man between 45 and 75 years old who received an inactivated influenza vaccine.

The CDR3 spells CASSLAGRVPAEAFF. CDR3 bases: TGCGCCAGCAGCTTGGCAGGCAGGGTCCCCGCTGAAGCTTTCTTT. V gene TRBV5-1 combines with J gene TRBJ1-1; maybe TRBD1 (5 bases). The CDR3 contains 15 residues. Germline CDR1 is SGHRS and CDR2 is YFSETQ. V was cut by 0 bases and J by 6 bases, with 15 bases left in between.

The chain combines TRBV11-3 with TRBJ1-2; TRBD1 might be the D (5 bases). The CDR3 is 13 residues long. V lost 1 base and J 4 bases, leaving 7 bases between the germline ends. Germline CDR1 and CDR2: SGHNT and YENEEA. The DNA of the CDR3 is TGTGCCAGCAGCTTAGGGGACGGCTATGGCTACACCTTC. Amino acid sequence: CASSLGDGYGYTF.

Note on this clonotype: Mismatch with germline at one junction end may stem from a read error. The V and J genes are TRBV5-5 and TRBJ2-7, with 11 bases aligning to TRBD1. The germline V gene encodes CDR1 SGHKS and CDR2 YYEKEE (reference sequence). The CDR3 is 16 residues long. The chain's CDR3 is CASSPAGQGVSYVQYF. The CDR3 region has the DNA TGTGCCAGCAGCCCGGCGGGACAGGGGGTCTCCTACGTGCAGTACTTC.

The chain joins TRBV2 to TRBJ2-5, with 14 positions matching TRBD2. The CDR3 loop spans 15 amino acids. In germline, CDR1 is SNHLY, CDR2 FYNNEI. The V and J ends lost 6 bases and 5 bases, in that order; junction bases with no gene match: 5. The CDR3 DNA reads as TGTGCCAGCAGCGGGACTAGCGGGAGCCGGGAGACCCAGTACTTC. The encoded protein is CASSGTSGSRETQYF.

This chain connects TRBV14 to TRBJ2-7, with D possibly being TRBD1 (5 bases). V was trimmed by 5 bases and J by 9 bases, leaving 14 bases between them. Germline loops: CDR1 SGHDN, CDR2 FVKESK. This CDR3 region has 12 residues. The CDR3 DNA is TGTGCCAGCAGCACCCAGGGAACTTCGCAGTACTTC. It is translated as CASSTQGTSQYF.

The sample holds a few counts of this clonotype. The rearrangement joins TRBV20-1 to TRBJ1-4; possible D gene TRBD1, 5 bases. V shed 5 bases and J shed 6 bases, with 13 bases lying between them. CDR1 is DFQATT and CDR2 is SNEGSKA in the germline V gene (reference sequence). The CDR3 is 13 residues long. The CDR3 DNA reads as TGCAGTGCTCTACAGCCGGGGGATGAAAAACTGTTTTTT. This translates into CSALQPGDEKLFF.

This clonotype was counted a few times. CDR3 bases: TGTGCCAGCAGCGCCTCGGGAGCCTACAATGAGCAGTTCTTC. Protein sequence: CASSASGAYNEQFF. The J gene is TRBJ2-1, the V gene TRBV9, with TRBD2 as a possible D gene (6 bases). Germline CDR1 reads SGDLS; CDR2 reads YYNGEE. The V end was cut by 3 bases, the J end by 2 bases, with 9 bases between. The CDR3 runs to 14 residues.

The rearrangement joins TRBV9 to TRBJ2-3, with TRBD2 matching 14 bases. The CDR3 length is 18 residues. The germline CDR1 and CDR2 sequences are SGDLS and YYNGEE. V trimming: 0 bases; J trimming: 4 bases; junction bases outside the gene matches: 7. The CDR3 here is CASSVVGTSGSGSDTQYF. CDR3 bases: TGTGCCAGCAGCGTAGTCGGGACTAGCGGGAGCGGCTCAGATACGCAGTATTTT. The whole variable domain, filled in from reference TRBV9 and TRBJ2-3, reads DSGVTQTPKHLITATGQRVTLRCSPRSGDLSVYWYQQSLDQGLQFLIQYYNGEERAKGNILERFSAQQFPDLHSELNLSSLELGDSALYFCASSVVGTSGSGSDTQYFGPGTRLTVL.